This TCR beta chain was recorded in a study of T cell responses to AZD1222 COVID-19 vaccine. Method: immunoSEQ multiplex PCR; TCRdb's copy keeps in-frame clones and lacks some. Of 86,000 or so clones listed, 90% are singletons. The CDR3 covers 13 residues. Germline lookup yields CDR1 SGHRS and CDR2 YFSETQ. J was trimmed by 4 bases and V by 3 bases; bases with no gene match: 3. The clonotype comes from an adult in good health. The sequences come from peripheral blood, collected on day 0 of AZD1222 vaccination. The chain joins TRBV5-1 to TRBJ1-2, with 7 bases matching TRBD1. This CDR3 is CASSSGDSYGYTF. For the CDR3, the DNA is TGCGCCAGCAGCTCCGGGGACAGCTATGGCTACACCTTC.